A single sample is the source of the 15 T cell receptor beta chains below, sequenced in a study of blood T cells in healthy people across ages. The authors ran a second PCR of about 7 to 11 cycles using a sample-barcoded 5' primer and a J-beta primer mix. TCRdb passed the 5' RACE reads through MiXCR, listing each CDR3 protein once. The data contain 750,000 to 950,000 distinct CDR3 sequences, about 53% of them singletons. The material sequenced was blood. These receptors all stem from a man at least 80 years old in good health.

This clonotype has just one count. This chain connects TRBV10-1 to TRBJ1-1; D not resolved. V was clipped by 4 bases and J by 10 bases, with 10 bases between them. The CDR3 has 11 amino acids. The V gene's germline CDR1 is WNHNN and CDR2 SYGVQD (reference sequence). Here the CDR3 DNA reads TGCGCCAGCAGTGGAGCTGGGCCAGCTTTCTTT. Amino acids: CASSGAGPAFF.

This clonotype was picked up a small number of times. The chain joins TRBV9 to TRBJ2-5; 8 bases map to TRBD1. V dropped 7 bases and J dropped 2; count of bases not matched to a gene: 7. The CDR3 is 14 amino acids. Germline V CDR1 and CDR2: SGDLS, YYNGEE. CDR3 nucleotides: TGTGCCAGCGGTCGGACAGGGCGACAAGAGACCCAGTACTTC. Translation gives CASGRTGRQETQYF. The full variable domain, in which reference TRBV9 and TRBJ2-5 provide the parts outside the CDR3, is DSGVTQTPKHLITATGQRVTLRCSPRSGDLSVYWYQQSLDQGLQFLIQYYNGEERAKGNILERFSAQQFPDLHSELNLSSLELGDSALYFCASGRTGRQETQYFGPGTRLLVL.

This clonotype was picked up many times. J is TRBJ2-5 and V is TRBV5-1; D is perhaps TRBD1 or TRBD2 (5 bases each). The CDR3 extends over 14 amino acids. Germline CDR1 is SGHRS and CDR2 is YFSETQ. Deletions cut 8 bases from V and 1 base from J, with 15 bases between. In DNA, the CDR3 is TGCGCCAGTTCGGGGTGGGGCCTCCAAGAGACCCAGTACTTC. It is translated as CASSGWGLQETQYF.

V is TRBV12-3 or TRBV12-4 and J is TRBJ1-2; 8 positions agree with TRBD1. Losses at the gene ends were 5 bases for V and 7 bases for J; bases not matched to a gene: 3. CDR3 length: 12 residues. CDR3 sequence: CASSTGGGGYTF. The CDR3 region has the DNA TGTGCCAGCAGTACAGGGGGAGGTGGCTACACCTTC.

The chain couples TRBV27 to TRBJ2-3; a possible D gene is TRBD1 (5 bases). This CDR3 has 15 amino acids. The V and J ends lost 0 bases and 3 bases respectively, with 10 bases between them. Germline assignment: CDR1 MNHEY and CDR2 SMNVEV (reference sequence). CDR3 loop: CASSLSFRQTDTQYF. The CDR3 bases are TGTGCCAGCAGTTTATCCTTCCGACAGACAGATACGCAGTATTTT.

Only a few counts were recorded for this clonotype. This chain connects TRBV7-2 to TRBJ2-1; TRBD2 matches 8 bases. The DNA end lines up better with TRBJ2-7; the J call may be wrong. The CDR3 totals 17 residues. Germline V gene data show CDR1 as SGHTA and CDR2 as FQGNSA. Here the CDR3 reads CTSRPTALSGAYNEQYF. In DNA, the CDR3 is TGTACCAGCAGACCCACCGCACTTAGCGGGGCGTACAATGAGCAGTACTTC.

This clonotype is a singleton in its sample. This chain connects TRBV6-1 to TRBJ2-4; 7 bases are shared with TRBD2. V dropped 6 bases and J dropped 13; count of bases not matched to a gene: 12. The CDR3 covers 13 residues. Germline V gene sequence: CDR1 MNHNS, CDR2 SASEGT. Here the CDR3 DNA reads TGTGCCAGCAGCGGGGAGGGCTCGGGTGAGCAGTACTTC. It yields the protein CASSGEGSGEQYF.

This chain uses TRBV11-2 with TRBJ1-5; D is uncertain. Between the trimmed V and J ends, which lost 1 base and 9 bases, there was a span of 10 bases. Germline values: CDR1 SGHAT, CDR2 FQNNGV. The CDR3 sequence is 13 residues long. CDR3 coding DNA: TGTGCCAGCAGCTTAGGGTCCCGACGGCCCCAGCATTTT. It encodes CASSLGSRRPQHF.

This clonotype occurred a few times. This CDR3 reads CASSRKDSTYEQYF. The CDR3 DNA sequence: TGTGCCAGCAGCCGCAAGGATAGCACCTACGAGCAGTACTTC. The chain joins TRBV3-1 to TRBJ2-7, with D uncertain. The CDR3 spans 14 residues. The V gene's germline CDR1 is LGHDT and CDR2 YNNKEL (reference sequence). V gave up 4 bases and J gave up 2 bases, with 12 bases separating them.

The genes are TRBV9 and TRBJ2-7; TRBD1 agrees at 8 bases. The CDR3 extends over 16 amino acids. Trimming took 4 bases from V and 0 from J; bases not matched to a gene: 9. Germline values: CDR1 SGDLS, CDR2 YYNGEE. This CDR3 is CASSPRQGQSSYEQYF. The CDR3 nucleotides are TGTGCCAGCAGCCCAAGACAGGGGCAGAGCTCCTACGAGCAGTACTTC.

This clonotype was observed once. This chain joins TRBV20-1 and TRBJ2-5; D is uncertain. Per germline, CDR1 DFQATT and CDR2 SNEGSKA (reference sequence). CDR3 size: 13 residues. With 1 base removed from V and 11 bases from J, the gap between germline ends came to 17 bases. The CDR3, as DNA: TGCAGTGCTAGAGGGTCTGGGGTGGGTGAGCAGTACTTC. This translates into CSARGSGVGEQYF.

This clonotype was seen more than once but under ten times. CDR3 amino acids: CASSVAAPAGGQKGGTDTQYF. The CDR3 DNA is TGTGCCAGCAGCGTAGCTGCTCCAGCGGGAGGGCAGAAGGGGGGCACAGATACGCAGTATTTT. The rearrangement joins TRBV9 to TRBJ2-3; the match to TRBD2 covers 10 bases. This CDR3 has 21 residues. Germline V gene sequence: CDR1 SGDLS, CDR2 YYNGEE. Germline trimming cut 0 bases from V and 1 base from J; bases unmatched to any gene: 17.

This clonotype was observed a few times. The chain is built from TRBV5-6 and TRBJ2-5, with 12 bases lining up with TRBD2. V was pared by 4 bases and J by 11 bases, with 12 bases of the junction left unmatched. The CDR3 totals 15 residues. Germline CDR1 is SGHDT and CDR2 is YYEEEE. This CDR3 reads CASSLLAGGPIEQYF. CDR3 coding DNA: TGTGCCAGCAGCCTGCTAGCGGGAGGGCCAATAGAGCAGTACTTC.

The chain has TRBV12-3 or TRBV12-4 and TRBJ2-2; possible D gene TRBD2, 5 bases. Trimming cost V 7 bases and J 3 bases, with 9 bases left between them. This CDR3 spans 13 amino acids. The CDR3 coding sequence is TGTGCCAGCATCGGGGAGTACACCGGGGAGCTGTTTTTT. Protein product: CASIGEYTGELFF.

The genes are TRBV7-2 and TRBJ2-2, with a weak D call TRBD2 (5 bases). The CDR3 is made up of 15 amino acids. The germline gives CDR1 SGHTA, CDR2 FQGNSA. Trimming cost V 5 bases and J 4 bases, with 14 bases left between them. Here the CDR3 reads CASSTTMEVTGELFF. DNA for the CDR3: TGTGCCAGCAGCACCACCATGGAGGTCACCGGGGAGCTGTTTTTT.